A selection of T cell receptor beta chains follows, all from one sample in a study of shared T cell receptors in the human thymus. Only in-frame clones appear in the TCRdb table, and some are missing; sequencing was by immunoSEQ multiplex PCR. The table includes more than 550,000 clones, 70% to 90% detected once. Separately, the same data were catalogued under a study of human thymus T cells.

The specimen was thymocytes. These receptors came from a girl in the first two years of life with a congenital heart defect. Each CDR3 is given with its conserved first and last residue.

v_gene,j_gene,CDR3aa
TRBV7-2,TRBJ2-1,CASSLAASRRGASYNEQFF
TRBV5-6,TRBJ1-3,CASSFCGNTIYF
TRBV19,TRBJ2-5,CASSPVAGGPPETQYF
TRBV11-2,TRBJ1-2,CASSLVGQDRPFYGYTF
TRBV7-2,TRBJ2-3,CASSLVRDKKTDTQYF
TRBV28,TRBJ1-1,CASKSRGLGAFF
TRBV5-4,TRBJ2-7,CASSLAGQRGVSYEQYF
TRBV4-1,TRBJ2-3,CASSQGRQGSTDTQYF
TRBV5-1,TRBJ2-2,CASSLDGTVPNTGELFF
TRBV5-1,TRBJ2-1,CASSEQFTGNSYNEQFF
TRBV19,TRBJ1-2,CASSTTLYSYTF
TRBV27,TRBJ2-3,CASSLERKRGGTDTQYF
TRBV7-9,TRBJ1-2,CASSFEKKGYTF
TRBV18,TRBJ1-2,CASSPDRGDGYTF
TRBV4-3,TRBJ1-2,CASSQVDRRANYGYTF
TRBV7-2,TRBJ1-2,CASSLVFRRPTHGYTF
TRBV10-1,TRBJ2-3,CASSGTSGGNLTDTQYF
TRBV19,TRBJ1-2,CASSPTTGTKGYTF
TRBV7-7,TRBJ1-1,CASSSPGTGPTNAFF
TRBV6-4,TRBJ1-2,CASSVSGGDGYGYTF
TRBV12-5,TRBJ2-7,CASGLTPEGGEQYF
TRBV7-2,TRBJ2-1,CASSLVADRGNMAEFF
TRBV7-9,TRBJ1-2,CASSFGKTDGYTF
TRBV6-5,TRBJ2-5,CASSYTTGEPQYF
TRBV30,TRBJ1-2,CAWSLGRPVNYGYTF